This T cell receptor beta chain was retrieved from a study of shared clonotypes between healthy human individuals. Study-level findings and limits: Tissue TCR repertoires likely differ from these blood-only repertoires.

V lost 6 bases and J lost 4, with 15 bases in between. The CDR3 extends over 14 amino acids. Germline V gene sequence: CDR1 KGHSH, CDR2 LQKENI. Concerning this clone: The antigen is not known.

Repertoires were generated with immunoSEQ multiplex PCR, while TCRdb's copy carries only in-frame clones and drops some. This table holds some 1 million clones, about three quarters found once. Sequencing was performed on memory CD4+ T cells sorted from blood. Subset noted: CD45RA-negative fraction. This chain joins TRBV18 and TRBJ1-1; D may be TRBD1 (6 bases). The sequence came from a man aged 18 to 35 in good health. The CDR3 here is CASSPGGGGTEAFF. The CDR3 nucleotides are TGTGCCAGCTCTCCGGGGGGAGGGGGCACTGAAGCTTTCTTT.